Included here is one T cell receptor (beta chain) sequence, with context. Its antigen is not known. The data originate from a study of human T cells and chemical hapten exposure. Study details: Per-sample TCR yield variation was attributed mainly to small pooled library volume differences.

As for time point: patch test 1, 2 weeks after DPC sensitization. The treatment denotes: therapeutic diphenylcyclopropenone sensitization with weekly scalp DPC. Between the trimmed V and J ends, which lost 4 bases and 7 bases, there was a span of 23 bases. This CDR3 is built from 16 residues. From germline, CDR1 is LGHDT and CDR2 YNNKEL (reference sequence). During construction of the library, unique molecular identifiers were attached to individual cDNA molecules for quantitative, reproducible TCR counting. As processed by the authors: Ranging from roughly 23,224 to 690,600, TCR counts per sample had a median value of approximately 97,000. TCRdb redid the calling of the RACE reads with MiXCR, one entry per CDR3 protein. The V and J calls were not made by the authors but by TCRdb's processing. Seen here are about 380,000 distinct CDR3 sequences, around 4.8% observed once, and the top ten hold under 3%.

Study-level points and caveats: DPC sensitization left the count of TCRs above 1 in 1000 unchanged.

The sample consisted of whole blood, taken in connection with sensitization to the hapten diphenylcyclopropenone (DPC). J is TRBJ2-7 and V is TRBV3-1, with D perhaps matching TRBD1 or TRBD2 (6 bases each). The source is a woman aged 50 to 60 with alopecia areata. Some clones in this sample may be carry-over from other donors' samples. In DNA, the CDR3 is TGTGCCAGCAGCCTACAGGGCGGGGTTACCTCTCGGGAGCAGTACTTC. It is translated as CASSLQGGVTSREQYF.